This T cell receptor beta chain was captured in a study of CD8 T cells in seronegative destructive rheumatoid arthritis (dated by TCRdb to the early 2020s). About the study as a whole: At the time of sampling, biological drugs were being given to seven out of the eight CND-RA patients. The study compared peripheral CD8+ TCRbeta repertoires from patients with CCP-negative destructive rheumatoid arthritis (CND-RA) against repertoires from newly diagnosed seropositive RA, seronegative RA and healthy controls. Rather than undergoing new sequencing, the seropositive RA, seronegative RA and healthy control comparison cohorts were drawn from an earlier published TCRbeta dataset. The paper as a whole reports these results and caveats: A distinct set of enriched public clonotypes appeared to be carried by CND-RA patients, and this finding was interpreted by the authors as support for a separate disease subset. The study acknowledged the small size of the CND-RA cohort as a limitation. More CMV-reactive and fewer influenza A-reactive CD8+ TCRbeta sequences were observed in CND-RA repertoires than in controls and other RA subtypes. With age adjusted for, CD8+ TCRbeta repertoires in CND-RA patients appeared less diverse and more clonal than repertoires in other RA subtypes. Across the 95,000 to 150,000 clonotypes tested, no public clonotype enrichment was retained after Benjamini-Hochberg correction. In the absence of diagnostic samples, TCR repertoire differences may be partly attributable to poor disease control over the years rather than being present at onset.

This clone has only one observation. Its antigen has not been determined. Base-call qualities are not available, and no considerably larger clone is one nucleotide away. The CDR3 runs 17 residues from the cysteine to the phenylalanine. The CDR3 DNA has 51 bases and is translated from base 1. CDR1 SEHNR and CDR2 FQNEAQ are derived from the germline V gene (reference sequence). Trimming takes 3 bases off V and 6 bases off J; junction bases not matched to a gene: 12. A negative result on the clinical CCP2 antibody test was shown by CND-RA patients, and progression of joint destruction was observed despite active therapy. Every CND-RA patient had failed conventional anti-rheumatic therapy and showed typical joint destruction in the wrists and ankles. CND-RA patients were sampled not at diagnosis but after long disease histories, which in several cases spanned decades. Roughly 47 millilitres of EDTA-anticoagulated peripheral blood were collected from each patient. Ficoll-Paque PLUS density gradient separation was used to isolate peripheral blood mononuclear cells. AutoMACS magnetic bead positive selection was used to isolate CD8+ cells from fresh or cryopreserved PBMCs, and purity was verified by flow cytometry. Genomic DNA was extracted with Nucleospin Tissue or Tissue XS kits and quantified on a Qubit 2.0 fluorometer.

Genomic DNA from CD8+ cells was used for TCRbeta sequencing, which was performed according to the manufacturer's instructions. TCRbeta sequencing used the immunoSEQ assay and was run at a genomics technology centre in Finland. From the authors' description of their analysis: Clonotype tables produced by the immunoSEQ preprocessing pipeline were converted into VDJtools format, and non-productive clonotypes were filtered out. Samples with fewer than 10,000 reads were excluded, the remaining samples were subsampled to 10,000 reads, and six of the eight CND-RA samples met this threshold. Shannon-Wiener, Simpson and clonality indices were calculated with the VDJtools CalcDiversityStats function on data subsampled to 10,000 reads. To infer antigen specificity, non-singleton TCRbeta clonotypes were hard-matched against VDJdb, meaning no mismatches were allowed. Clusters with potentially shared antigen targets were formed by grouping CDR3 sequences that differed by one amino acid (Hamming distance 1). After each group was resampled to six samples, one-sided Fisher's exact tests checked public clonotypes for group enrichment, with the whole procedure repeated ten times. The table comes from immuneACCESS by way of TCRdb, which keeps in-frame sequences with V and J called. Part of the clones is missing from these tables; in studies checked, under half for an unresolved V gene and the rest for unknown reasons. V, J and clone size are taken as reported in that table, and D and trimming were inferred from the DNA itself. The table for this sample lists roughly 4,100 clones; approximately 72% of them were counted only once. Of the sample, approximately 40% falls within the top ten clones.

The clonotype comes from a woman aged 50-75 years with seronegative destructive rheumatoid arthritis. The chain employs TRBV7-9 and TRBJ2-1, with TRBD1 matching 9 junction bases. Sequenced sample: CD8+ T cells from blood. CDR3 region: CASSFQSGDRVGNEQFF. At the DNA level, the sequence is TGTGCCAGCAGCTTCCAATCTGGGGACAGGGTCGGCAATGAGCAGTTCTTC.